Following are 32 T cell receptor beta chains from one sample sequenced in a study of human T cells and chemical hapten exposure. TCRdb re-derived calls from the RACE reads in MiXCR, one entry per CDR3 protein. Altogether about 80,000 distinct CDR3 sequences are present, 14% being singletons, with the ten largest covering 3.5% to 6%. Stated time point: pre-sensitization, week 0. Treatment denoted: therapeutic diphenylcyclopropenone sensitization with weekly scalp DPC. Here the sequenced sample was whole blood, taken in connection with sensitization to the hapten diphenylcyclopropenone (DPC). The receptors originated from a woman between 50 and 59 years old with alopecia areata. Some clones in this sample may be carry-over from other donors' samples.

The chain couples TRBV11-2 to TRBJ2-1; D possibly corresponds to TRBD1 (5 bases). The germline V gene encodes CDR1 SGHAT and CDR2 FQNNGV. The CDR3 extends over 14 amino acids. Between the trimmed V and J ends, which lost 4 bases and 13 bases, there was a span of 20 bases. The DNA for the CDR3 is TGTGCCAGCAGCTCCCTCATGGGGCTGGTAGTACAGTTCTTC. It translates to CASSSLMGLVVQFF.

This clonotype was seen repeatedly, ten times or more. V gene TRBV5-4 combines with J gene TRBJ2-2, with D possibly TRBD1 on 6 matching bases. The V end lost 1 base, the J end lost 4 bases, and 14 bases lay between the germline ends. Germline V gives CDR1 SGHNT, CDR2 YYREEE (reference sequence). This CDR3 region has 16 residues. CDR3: CASSLQGGEGTGELFF. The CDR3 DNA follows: TGTGCCAGCAGCTTGCAAGGGGGAGAAGGCACCGGGGAGCTGTTTTTT.

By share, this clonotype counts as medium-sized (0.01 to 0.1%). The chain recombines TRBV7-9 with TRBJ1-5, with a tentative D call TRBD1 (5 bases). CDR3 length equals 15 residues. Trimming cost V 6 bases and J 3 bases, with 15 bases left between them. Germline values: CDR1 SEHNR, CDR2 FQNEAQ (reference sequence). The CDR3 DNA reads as TGTGCCAGCAGATCAGGGAGGGTAGTCAATCAGCCCCAGCATTTT. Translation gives CASRSGRVVNQPQHF.

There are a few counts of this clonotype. CDR3 amino acids: CASSLSVPPLHF. For the CDR3, the DNA is TGTGCCAGCAGCTTGTCGGTTCCACCCCTCCACTTT. The V gene is TRBV7-2, the J gene TRBJ1-6; D remains unclear. Germline CDR1 is SGHTA and CDR2 is FQGNSA. This CDR3 spans 12 amino acids. Trimming removed 3 bases at V and 11 bases at J, with 8 bases between.

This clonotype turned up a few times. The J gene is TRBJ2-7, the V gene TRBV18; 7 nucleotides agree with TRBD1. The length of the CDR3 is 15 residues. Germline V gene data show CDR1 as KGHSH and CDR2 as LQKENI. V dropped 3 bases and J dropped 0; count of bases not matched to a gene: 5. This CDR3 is CASSPPDRSSYEQYF. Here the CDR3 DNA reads TGTGCCAGCTCACCCCCGGACAGGAGCTCCTACGAGCAGTACTTC.

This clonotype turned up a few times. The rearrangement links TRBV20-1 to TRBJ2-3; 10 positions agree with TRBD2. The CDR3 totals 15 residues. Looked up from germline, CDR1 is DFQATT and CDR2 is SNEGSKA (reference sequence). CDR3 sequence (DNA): TGCAGCACTTCAGCAGGAGCGGGAGGGCCTCCTACGCAGTATTTT. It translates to CSTSAGAGGPPTQYF.

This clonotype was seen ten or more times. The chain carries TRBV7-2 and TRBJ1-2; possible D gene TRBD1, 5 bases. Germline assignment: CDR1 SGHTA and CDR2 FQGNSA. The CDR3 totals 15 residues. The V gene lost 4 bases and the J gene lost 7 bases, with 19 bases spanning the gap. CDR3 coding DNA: TGTGCCAGCAGCTCCCCAATCCATCCGACAGCTGGCTACACCTTC. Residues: CASSSPIHPTAGYTF. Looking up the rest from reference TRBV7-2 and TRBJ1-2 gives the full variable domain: GAGVSQSPSNKVTEKGKDVELRCDPISGHTALYWYRQSLGQGLEFLIYFQGNSAPDKSGLPSDRFSAERTGGSVSTLTIQRTQQEDSAVYLCASSSPIHPTAGYTFGSGTRLTVV.

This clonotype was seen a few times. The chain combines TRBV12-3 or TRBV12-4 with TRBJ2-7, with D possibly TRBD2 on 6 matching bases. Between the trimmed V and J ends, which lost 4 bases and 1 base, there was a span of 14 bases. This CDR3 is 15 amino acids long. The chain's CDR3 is CASSSLWRGSYEQYF. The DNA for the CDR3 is TGTGCCAGCAGTTCCCTGTGGAGGGGATCCTACGAGCAGTACTTC.

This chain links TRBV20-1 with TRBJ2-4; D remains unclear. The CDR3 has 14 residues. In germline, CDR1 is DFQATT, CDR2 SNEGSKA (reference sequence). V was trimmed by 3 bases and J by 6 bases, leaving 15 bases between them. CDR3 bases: TGCAGTGCTAGTGGAGCAGTACAGAGAAACATTCAGTACTTC. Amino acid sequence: CSASGAVQRNIQYF.

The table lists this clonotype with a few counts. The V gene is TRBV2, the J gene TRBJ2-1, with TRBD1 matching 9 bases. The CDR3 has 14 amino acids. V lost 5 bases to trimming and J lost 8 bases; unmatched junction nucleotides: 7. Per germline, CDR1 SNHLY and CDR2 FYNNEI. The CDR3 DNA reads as TGTGCCAGCAGTTATAACAGGGGGCTGGATGAGCAGTTCTTC. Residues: CASSYNRGLDEQFF.

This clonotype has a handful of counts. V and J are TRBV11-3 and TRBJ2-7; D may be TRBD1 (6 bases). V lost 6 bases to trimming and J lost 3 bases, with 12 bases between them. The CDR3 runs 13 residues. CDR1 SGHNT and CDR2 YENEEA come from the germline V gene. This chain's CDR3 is CASSSTDSYEQYF. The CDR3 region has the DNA TGTGCCAGCAGTTCTACGGACAGCTACGAGCAGTACTTC.

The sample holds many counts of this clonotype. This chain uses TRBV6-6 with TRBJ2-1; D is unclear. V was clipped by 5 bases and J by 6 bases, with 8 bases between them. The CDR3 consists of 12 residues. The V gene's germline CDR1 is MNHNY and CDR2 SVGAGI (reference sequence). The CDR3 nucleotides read TGTGCCAGCAGTCGAAGCCCCAATGAGCAGTTCTTC. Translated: CASSRSPNEQFF.

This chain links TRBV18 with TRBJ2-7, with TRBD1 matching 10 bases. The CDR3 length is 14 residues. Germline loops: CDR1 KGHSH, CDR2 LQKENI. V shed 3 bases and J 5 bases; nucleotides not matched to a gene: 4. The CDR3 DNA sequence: TGTGCCAGCTCACCCGGGACAGGGGTCCACGAGCAGTACTTC. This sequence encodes CASSPGTGVHEQYF.

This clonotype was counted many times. The CDR3: CASSAPGGEQYF. The DNA of the CDR3 is TGTGCCAGCAGCGCGCCGGGGGGCGAGCAGTACTTC. The chain has TRBV3-1 and TRBJ2-7; 7 nucleotides match TRBD2. CDR1 LGHDT and CDR2 YNNKEL come from the germline V gene (reference sequence). V was pared by 5 bases and J by 6 bases, with 4 bases of the junction left unmatched. CDR3 size: 12 residues.

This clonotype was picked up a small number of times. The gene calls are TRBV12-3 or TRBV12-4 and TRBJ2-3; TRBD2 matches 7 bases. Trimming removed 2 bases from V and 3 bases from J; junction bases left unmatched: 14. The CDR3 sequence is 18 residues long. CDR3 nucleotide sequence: TGTGCCAGCAGTTTACCAGGCGGGAGTGTCTTGCGGACAGATACGCAGTATTTT. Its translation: CASSLPGGSVLRTDTQYF.

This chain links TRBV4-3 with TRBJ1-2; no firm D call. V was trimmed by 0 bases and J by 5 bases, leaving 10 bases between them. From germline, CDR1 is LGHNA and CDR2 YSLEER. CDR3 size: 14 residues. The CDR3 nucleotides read TGCGCCAGCAGCCAAGAATTGGGGTCTTATGGCTACACCTTC. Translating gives CASSQELGSYGYTF.

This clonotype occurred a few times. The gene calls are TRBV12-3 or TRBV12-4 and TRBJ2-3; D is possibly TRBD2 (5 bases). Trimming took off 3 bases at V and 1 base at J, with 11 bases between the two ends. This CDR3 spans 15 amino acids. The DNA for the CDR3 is TGTGCCAGCAGTTTCTCTGGTAGCGGCACAGATACGCAGTATTTT. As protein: CASSFSGSGTDTQYF.

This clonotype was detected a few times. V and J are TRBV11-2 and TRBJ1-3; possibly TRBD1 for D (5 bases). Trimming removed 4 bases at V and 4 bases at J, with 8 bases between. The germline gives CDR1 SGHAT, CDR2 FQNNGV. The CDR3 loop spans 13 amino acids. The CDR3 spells CASSSGRGNTIYF. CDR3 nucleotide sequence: TGTGCCAGCAGCTCAGGGAGGGGAAACACCATATATTTT.

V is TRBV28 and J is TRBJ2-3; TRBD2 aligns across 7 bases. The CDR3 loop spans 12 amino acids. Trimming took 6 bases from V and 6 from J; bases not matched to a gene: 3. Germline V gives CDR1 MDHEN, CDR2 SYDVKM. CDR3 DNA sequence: TGTGCCAGCAGCCGGGAGGTCGATACGCAGTATTTT. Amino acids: CASSREVDTQYF.

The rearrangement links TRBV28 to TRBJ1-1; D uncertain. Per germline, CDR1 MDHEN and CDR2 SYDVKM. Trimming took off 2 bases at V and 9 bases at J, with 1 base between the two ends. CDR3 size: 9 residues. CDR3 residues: CASSLKAFF. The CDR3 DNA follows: TGTGCCAGCAGTTTAAAAGCTTTCTTT.

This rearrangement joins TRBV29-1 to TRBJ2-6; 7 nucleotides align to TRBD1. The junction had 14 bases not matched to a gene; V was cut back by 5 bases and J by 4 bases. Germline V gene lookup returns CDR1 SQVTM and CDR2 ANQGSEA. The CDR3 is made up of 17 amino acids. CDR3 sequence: CSVQTVTGTRGANVLTF. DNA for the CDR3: TGCAGCGTTCAAACAGTGACAGGGACGAGAGGGGCCAACGTCCTGACTTTC.

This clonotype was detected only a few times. CDR3 amino acids: CSVDPSGANTGELFF. CDR3 DNA sequence: TGCAGCGTTGACCCCAGCGGGGCTAACACCGGGGAGCTGTTTTTT. The chain joins TRBV29-1 to TRBJ2-2, with 7 bases matching TRBD2. V shed 3 bases, J shed 2 bases, and the junction held 6 bases outside the gene matches. The CDR3 runs to 15 residues. Germline CDR1 is SQVTM and CDR2 is ANQGSEA.

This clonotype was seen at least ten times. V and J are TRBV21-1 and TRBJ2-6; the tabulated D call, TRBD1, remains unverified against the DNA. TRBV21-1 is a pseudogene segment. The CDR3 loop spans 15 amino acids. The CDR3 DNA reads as TGTGCCAGCAGGGGACAGGGGTCTGGGGCCAACGTCCTGACTTTC. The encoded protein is CASRGQGSGANVLTF.

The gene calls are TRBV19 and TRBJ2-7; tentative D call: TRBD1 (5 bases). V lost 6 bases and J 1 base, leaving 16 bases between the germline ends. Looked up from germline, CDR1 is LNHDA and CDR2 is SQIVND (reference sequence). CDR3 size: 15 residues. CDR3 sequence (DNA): TGTGCCAGTAGCAATGGGGCAGGGATTTCCTACGAGCAGTACTTC. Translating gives CASSNGAGISYEQYF.

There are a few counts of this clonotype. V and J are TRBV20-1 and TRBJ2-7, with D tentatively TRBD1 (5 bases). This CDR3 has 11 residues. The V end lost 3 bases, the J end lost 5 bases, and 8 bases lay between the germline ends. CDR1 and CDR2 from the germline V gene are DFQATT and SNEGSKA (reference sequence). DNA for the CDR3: TGCAGTGCTAGTCCCAGGGACGAGCAGTACTTC. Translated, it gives CSASPRDEQYF.

The CDR3 here is CASSFPFLDYYNEQFF. DNA for the CDR3: TGTGCCAGCAGTTTCCCGTTTCTTGATTACTACAATGAGCAGTTCTTC. The chain links TRBV6-2 or TRBV6-3 to TRBJ2-1; D unresolved. Germline V gives CDR1 MNHEY, CDR2 SVGEGT. There are 16 residues in the CDR3. Trimming removed 4 bases from V and 3 bases from J, with 16 bases in between.

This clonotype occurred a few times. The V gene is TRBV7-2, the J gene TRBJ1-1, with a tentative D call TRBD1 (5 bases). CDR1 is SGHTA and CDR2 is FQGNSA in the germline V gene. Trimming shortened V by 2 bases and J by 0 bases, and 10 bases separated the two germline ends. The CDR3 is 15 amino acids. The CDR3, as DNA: TGTGCCAGCAGCTTACCCGGGGCCCTGAACACTGAAGCTTTCTTT. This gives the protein CASSLPGALNTEAFF.

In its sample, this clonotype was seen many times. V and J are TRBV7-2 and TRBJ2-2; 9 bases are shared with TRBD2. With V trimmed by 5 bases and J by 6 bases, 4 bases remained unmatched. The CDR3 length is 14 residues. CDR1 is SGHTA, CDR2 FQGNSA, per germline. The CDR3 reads CASSPGLASGELFF. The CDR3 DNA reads TGTGCCAGCAGCCCAGGACTAGCGTCCGGGGAGCTGTTTTTT.

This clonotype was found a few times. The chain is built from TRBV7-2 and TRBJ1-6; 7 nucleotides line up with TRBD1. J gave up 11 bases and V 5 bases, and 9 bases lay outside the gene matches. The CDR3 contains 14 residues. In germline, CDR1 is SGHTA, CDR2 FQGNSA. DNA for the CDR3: TGTGCCAGCAGCCTAGACAGGGATTCGCCACCCCTCCACTTT. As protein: CASSLDRDSPPLHF.

Here the CDR3 reads CASSQSGRTDTQYF. The CDR3 nucleotides are TGTGCCAGCAGCCAGTCGGGCCGCACAGATACGCAGTATTTT. The V and J genes are TRBV27 and TRBJ2-3; D call uncertain. The CDR3 runs 14 residues. Germline V gene lookup returns CDR1 MNHEY and CDR2 SMNVEV (reference sequence). V was shortened by 6 bases and J by 1 base, with 11 bases between the two germline ends.

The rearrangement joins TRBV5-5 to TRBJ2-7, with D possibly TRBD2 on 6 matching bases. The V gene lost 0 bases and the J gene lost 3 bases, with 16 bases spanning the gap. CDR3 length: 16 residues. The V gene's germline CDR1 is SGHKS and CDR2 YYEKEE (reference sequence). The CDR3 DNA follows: TGTGCCAGCAGCTTGGGGTGGTCAGGGAGGAACTACGAGCAGTACTTC. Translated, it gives CASSLGWSGRNYEQYF.

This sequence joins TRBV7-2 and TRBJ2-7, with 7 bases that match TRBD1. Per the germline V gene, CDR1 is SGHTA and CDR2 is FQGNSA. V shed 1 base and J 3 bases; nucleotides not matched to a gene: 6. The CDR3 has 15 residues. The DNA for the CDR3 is TGTGCCAGCAGCTTAGTCCCGGGACAGAACTACGAGCAGTACTTC. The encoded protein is CASSLVPGQNYEQYF.